The present T cell receptor (beta chain) was sequenced within a study of T cells in Graves' hyperthyroidism and ophthalmopathy. Study results and caveats: The blood repertoire included most of the expanded thyroid clonotypes above 0.001.

Amplified TCR beta CDR3 regions came from RNA transcripts. HTBI primers drove first-round RT-PCR of the TCR CDR3. TCRdb re-called the multiplex PCR reads with MiXCR, one entry per CDR3 protein. This table holds under 650,000 distinct CDR3 sequences, around 15% found once. This CDR3 has 12 residues. The trim removed 5 bases at V and 11 bases at J, leaving 7 bases unmatched. Per the germline V gene, CDR1 is SGHTA and CDR2 is FQGNSA. This clonotype was counted many times. Its specificity is not known. V usage is TRBV7-2 and J usage is TRBJ2-5; TRBD1 matches 8 bases. This receptor was obtained from a woman in her twenties or thirties with Graves' hyperthyroidism. Sequenced input: blood. The CDR3 DNA sequence: TGTGCCAGCAGCGGACAGGGTTATCGTCAGTACTTC. Translating gives CASSGQGYRQYF.